The present T cell receptor (beta chain) was sequenced within a study of radiotherapy plus CTLA-4 blockade in lung cancer. Germline V CDR1 and CDR2: SGHRS, YFSETQ. The ends lost 4 bases at V and 4 bases at J; junction bases unmatched: 4. The CDR3 covers 14 residues. Sequenced by immunoSEQ multiplex PCR; TCRdb stores in-frame clones only, minus some. The sample includes some 120,000 clones, roughly 86% of them seen just once. It was focal radiation plus CTLA-4 blockade with ipilimumab that patients with chemo-refractory metastatic non-small-cell lung cancer received. This chain joins TRBV5-1 and TRBJ2-1; TRBD2 matches 8 bases. The input for sequencing was peripheral blood, taken from a patient treated with radiotherapy plus ipilimumab. This TCR was recovered from a human donor with non-small cell lung cancer that progressed on radiotherapy plus ipilimumab. Some clones in this sample may be carry-over from other donors' samples. This chain's CDR3 is CASSPASGYNEQFF. The CDR3 region has the DNA TGCGCCAGCAGCCCCGCTAGCGGGTACAATGAGCAGTTCTTC.